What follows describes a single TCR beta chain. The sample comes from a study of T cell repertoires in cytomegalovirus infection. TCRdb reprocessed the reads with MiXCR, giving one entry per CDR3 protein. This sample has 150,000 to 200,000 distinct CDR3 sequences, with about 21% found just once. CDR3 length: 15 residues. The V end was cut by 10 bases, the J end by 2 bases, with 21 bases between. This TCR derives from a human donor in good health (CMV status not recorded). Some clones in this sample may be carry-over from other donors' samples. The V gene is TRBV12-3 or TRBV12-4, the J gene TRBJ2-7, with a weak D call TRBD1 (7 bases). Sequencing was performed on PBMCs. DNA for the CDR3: TGTGCCACCTCCCTGGGCCAGGGGGGACCCTACGAGCAGTACTTC. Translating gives CATSLGQGGPYEQYF.